Each of the 4 T cell receptor beta chains below was sequenced from the same sample in a study of T cells in Graves' hyperthyroidism and ophthalmopathy (dated by TCRdb to the late 2010s). The library was built by means of multiplex PCR. Reads for this sample came from an Illumina HiSeq 2000. Amplification of TCR beta CDR3 regions was carried out from RNA transcripts. The first round of RT-PCR for the TCR CDR3 was performed with the HTBI primer set and the Qiagen OneStep RT-PCR kit. The public reads were quality trimmed at Q25 with fastp and then assembled into clones with MiXCR by TCRdb, keeping productive beta chains. Every distinct CDR3 protein forms one entry, paired with its most common genes and DNA. Present in this sample are roughly 640,000 distinct CDR3 sequences, around 15% of which were seen just once. The top ten constitute 2.5% to 4% of the sample. The sample was blood. The receptors come from a woman in her thirties or forties with Graves' ophthalmopathy.

V usage is TRBV27 and J usage is TRBJ1-1; no clear D. Between the trimmed V and J ends, which lost 2 bases and 0 bases, there was a span of 10 bases. The CDR3 is made up of 15 amino acids. Germline values: CDR1 MNHEY, CDR2 SMNVEV (reference sequence). CDR3 residues: CASSLKGTMNTEAFF. The CDR3 coding sequence is TGTGCCAGCAGTTTAAAGGGTACCATGAACACTGAAGCTTTCTTT.

This clonotype was detected a few times. V usage is TRBV20-1 and J usage is TRBJ2-1, with 12 bases lining up with TRBD2. V shed 0 bases, J shed 8 bases, and the junction held 5 bases outside the gene matches. CDR1 is DFQATT and CDR2 is SNEGSKA in the germline V gene (reference sequence). The CDR3 spans 15 residues. CDR3 amino acids: CSARDSTSGSDEQFF. The CDR3 DNA is TGCAGTGCTAGAGATTCGACTAGCGGGAGTGATGAGCAGTTCTTC.

This clonotype was counted a few times. The V and J genes are TRBV6-1 and TRBJ1-2; D ambiguous. V was pared by 6 bases and J by 3 bases, with 20 bases between. Looked up from germline, CDR1 is MNHNS and CDR2 is SASEGT. The CDR3 loop spans 16 amino acids. In DNA, the CDR3 is TGTGCCAGCAGCCTAACGGACGGGGATTTGGACTATGGCTACACCTTC. Residues: CASSLTDGDLDYGYTF.

Ten or more counts support this clonotype. The chain links TRBV29-1 to TRBJ2-7; the D is unclear. Per the germline V gene, CDR1 is SQVTM and CDR2 is ANQGSEA. The CDR3 sequence is 13 residues long. V lost 3 bases, J lost 5 bases, and 14 bases lay in between. The CDR3 protein is CSVDNGRTNEQYF. For the CDR3, the DNA is TGCAGCGTTGATAATGGCCGTACCAACGAGCAGTACTTC.